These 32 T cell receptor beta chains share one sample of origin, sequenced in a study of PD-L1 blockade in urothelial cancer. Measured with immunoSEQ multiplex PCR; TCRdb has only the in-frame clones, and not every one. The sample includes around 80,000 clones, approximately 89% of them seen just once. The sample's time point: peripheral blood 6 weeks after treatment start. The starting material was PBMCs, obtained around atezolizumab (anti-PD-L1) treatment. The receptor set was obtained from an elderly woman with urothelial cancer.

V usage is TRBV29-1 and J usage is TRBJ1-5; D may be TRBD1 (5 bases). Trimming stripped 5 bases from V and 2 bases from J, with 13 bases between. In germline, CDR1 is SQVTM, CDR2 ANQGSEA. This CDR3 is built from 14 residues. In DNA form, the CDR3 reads TGCAGCGTTTCTGCAGGGATCGGCAATCAGCCCCAGCATTTT. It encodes CSVSAGIGNQPQHF. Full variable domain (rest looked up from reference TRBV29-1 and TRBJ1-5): SAVISQKPSRDICQRGTSLTIQCQVDSQVTMMFWYRQQPGQSLTLIATANQGSEATYESGFVIDKFPISRPNLTFSTLTVSNMSPEDSSIYLCSVSAGIGNQPQHFGDGTRLSIL.

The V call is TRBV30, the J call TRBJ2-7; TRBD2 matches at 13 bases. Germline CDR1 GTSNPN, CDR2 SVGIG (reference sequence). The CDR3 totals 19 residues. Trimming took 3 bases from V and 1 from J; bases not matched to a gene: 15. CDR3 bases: TGTGCCTGGAGGCCTACTACTAGCGGGAGGGCCCATTTGTCCTACGAGCAGTACTTC. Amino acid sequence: CAWRPTTSGRAHLSYEQYF.

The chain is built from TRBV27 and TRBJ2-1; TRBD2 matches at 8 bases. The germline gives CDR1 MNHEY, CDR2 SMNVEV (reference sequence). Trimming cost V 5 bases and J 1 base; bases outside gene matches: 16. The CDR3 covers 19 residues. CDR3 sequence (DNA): TGTGCCAGCAGTCCCCGGAGCGGGAGTCTAGCCCTGTCCTACAATGAGCAGTTCTTC. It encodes CASSPRSGSLALSYNEQFF.

CDR3 sequence (DNA): TGTGCCAGTAGTATAACAGCCGCAACTAATGAAAAACTGTTTTTT. Its protein product is CASSITAATNEKLFF. The chain employs TRBV19 and TRBJ1-4; D is uncertain. The CDR3 runs to 15 residues. Per the germline V gene, CDR1 is LNHDA and CDR2 is SQIVND (reference sequence). V lost 2 bases, J lost 0 bases, and 7 bases lay in between.

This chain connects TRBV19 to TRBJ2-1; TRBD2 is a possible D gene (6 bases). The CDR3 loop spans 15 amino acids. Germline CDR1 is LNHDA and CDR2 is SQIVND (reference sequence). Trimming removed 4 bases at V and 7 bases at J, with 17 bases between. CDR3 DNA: TGTGCCAGTAGTACCCGGGACCGGGACTTTAATGAGCAGTTCTTC. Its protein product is CASSTRDRDFNEQFF.

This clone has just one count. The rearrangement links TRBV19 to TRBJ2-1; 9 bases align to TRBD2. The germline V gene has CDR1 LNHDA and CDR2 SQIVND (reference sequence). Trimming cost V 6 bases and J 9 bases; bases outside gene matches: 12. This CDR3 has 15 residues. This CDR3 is CASSEGLASISEQFF. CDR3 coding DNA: TGTGCCAGTAGCGAGGGACTAGCATCTATTAGTGAGCAGTTCTTC.

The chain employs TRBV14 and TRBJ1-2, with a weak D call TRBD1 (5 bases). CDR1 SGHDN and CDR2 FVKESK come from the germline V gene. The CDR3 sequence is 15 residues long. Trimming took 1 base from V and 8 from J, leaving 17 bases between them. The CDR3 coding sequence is TGTGCCAGCAGCCAAGTTCGAAGCGGGGCTGCGGGCTACACCTTC. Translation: CASSQVRSGAAGYTF.

The chain's CDR3 is CASSSGWEKLFF. The DNA of the CDR3 is TGTGCCAGCAGCTCAGGGTGGGAAAAACTGTTTTTT. The chain joins TRBV28 to TRBJ1-4; tentatively, D is TRBD1 (5 bases). The germline V and J ends were trimmed by 6 bases and 8 bases, with 10 bases remaining between them. From germline, CDR1 is MDHEN and CDR2 SYDVKM. The CDR3 has 12 residues.

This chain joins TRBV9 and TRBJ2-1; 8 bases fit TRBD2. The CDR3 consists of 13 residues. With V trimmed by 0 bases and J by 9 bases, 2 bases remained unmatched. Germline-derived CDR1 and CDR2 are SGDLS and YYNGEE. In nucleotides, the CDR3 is TGTGCCAGCAGCGTAGCGGGAGGGCGTGAGCAGTTCTTC. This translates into CASSVAGGREQFF. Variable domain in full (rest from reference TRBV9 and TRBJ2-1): DSGVTQTPKHLITATGQRVTLRCSPRSGDLSVYWYQQSLDQGLQFLIQYYNGEERAKGNILERFSAQQFPDLHSELNLSSLELGDSALYFCASSVAGGREQFFGPGTRLTVL.

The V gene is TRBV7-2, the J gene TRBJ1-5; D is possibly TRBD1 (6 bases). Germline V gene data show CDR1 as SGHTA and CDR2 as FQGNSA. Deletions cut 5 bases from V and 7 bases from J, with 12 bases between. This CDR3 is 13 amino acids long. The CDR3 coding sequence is TGTGCCAGCAGCCCAGGGGTTGGACAGCCCCAGCATTTT. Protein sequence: CASSPGVGQPQHF.

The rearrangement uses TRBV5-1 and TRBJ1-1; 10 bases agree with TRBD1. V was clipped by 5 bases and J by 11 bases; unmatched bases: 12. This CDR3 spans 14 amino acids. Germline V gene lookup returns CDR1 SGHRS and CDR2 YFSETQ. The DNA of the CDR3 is TGCGCCAGCAGGCGCGACAGGGGGCAGGGGGGTGCTTTCTTT. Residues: CASRRDRGQGGAFF.

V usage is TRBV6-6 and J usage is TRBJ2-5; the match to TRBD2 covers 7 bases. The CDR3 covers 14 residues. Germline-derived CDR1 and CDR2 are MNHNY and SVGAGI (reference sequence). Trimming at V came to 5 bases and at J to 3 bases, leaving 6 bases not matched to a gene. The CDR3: CASSLLASKETQYF. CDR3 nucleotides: TGTGCCAGCAGTCTACTAGCGTCTAAAGAGACCCAGTACTTC.

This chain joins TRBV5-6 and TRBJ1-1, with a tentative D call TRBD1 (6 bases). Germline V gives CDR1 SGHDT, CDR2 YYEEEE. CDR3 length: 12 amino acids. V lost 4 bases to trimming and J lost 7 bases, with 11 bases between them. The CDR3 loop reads CASSPQGNEAFF. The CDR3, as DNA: TGTGCCAGCAGCCCACAGGGTAATGAAGCTTTCTTT.

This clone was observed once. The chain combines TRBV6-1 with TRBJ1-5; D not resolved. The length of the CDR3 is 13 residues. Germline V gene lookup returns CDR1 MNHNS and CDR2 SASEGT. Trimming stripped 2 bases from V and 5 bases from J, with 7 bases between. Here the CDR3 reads CASSEMGDQPQHF. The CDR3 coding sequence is TGTGCCAGCAGTGAAATGGGAGATCAGCCCCAGCATTTT.

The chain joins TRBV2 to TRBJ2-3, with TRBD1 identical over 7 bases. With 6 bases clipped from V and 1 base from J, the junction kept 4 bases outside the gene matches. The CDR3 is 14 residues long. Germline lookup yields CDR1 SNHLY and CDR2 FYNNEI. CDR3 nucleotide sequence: TGTGCCAGCAGCCCCGACAGGGGCACAGATACGCAGTATTTT. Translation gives CASSPDRGTDTQYF. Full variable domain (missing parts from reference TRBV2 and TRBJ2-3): EPEVTQTPSHQVTQMGQEVILRCVPISNHLYFYWYRQILGQKVEFLVSFYNNEISEKSEIFDDQFSVERPDGSNFTLKIRSTKLEDSAMYFCASSPDRGTDTQYFGPGTRLTVL.

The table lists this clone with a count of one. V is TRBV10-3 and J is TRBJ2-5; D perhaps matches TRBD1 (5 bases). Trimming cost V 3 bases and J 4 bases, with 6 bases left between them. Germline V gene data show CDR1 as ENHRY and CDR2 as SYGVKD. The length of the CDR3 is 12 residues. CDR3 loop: CAISDRVETQYF. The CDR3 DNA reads TGTGCCATCAGTGACAGGGTAGAGACCCAGTACTTC.

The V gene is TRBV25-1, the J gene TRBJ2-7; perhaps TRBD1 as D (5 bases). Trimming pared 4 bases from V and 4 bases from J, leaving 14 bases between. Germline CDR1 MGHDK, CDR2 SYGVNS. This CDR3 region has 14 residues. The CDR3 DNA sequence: TGTGCCAGCAGTGCCCGCAAGGGGCCGTACGAGCAGTACTTC. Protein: CASSARKGPYEQYF.

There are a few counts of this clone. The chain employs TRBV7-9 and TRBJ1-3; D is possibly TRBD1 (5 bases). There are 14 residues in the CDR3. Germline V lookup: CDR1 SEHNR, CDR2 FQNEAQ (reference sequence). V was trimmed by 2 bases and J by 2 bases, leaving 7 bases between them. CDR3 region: CASSLIGAGNTIYF. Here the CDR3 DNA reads TGTGCCAGCAGCTTAATAGGGGCTGGAAACACCATATATTTT.

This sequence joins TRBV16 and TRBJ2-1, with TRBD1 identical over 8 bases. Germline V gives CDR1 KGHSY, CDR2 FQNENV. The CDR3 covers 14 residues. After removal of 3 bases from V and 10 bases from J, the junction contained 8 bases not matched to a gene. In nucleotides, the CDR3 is TGTGCCAGCAGCCACGAGGCAGGGGGCGGCGAGCAGTTCTTC. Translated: CASSHEAGGGEQFF.

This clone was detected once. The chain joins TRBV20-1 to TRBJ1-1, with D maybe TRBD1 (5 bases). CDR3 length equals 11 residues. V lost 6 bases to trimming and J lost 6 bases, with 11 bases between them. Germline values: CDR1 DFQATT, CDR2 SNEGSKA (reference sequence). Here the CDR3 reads CSALWGAEAFF. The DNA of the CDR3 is TGCAGTGCCCTCTGGGGGGCTGAAGCTTTCTTT.

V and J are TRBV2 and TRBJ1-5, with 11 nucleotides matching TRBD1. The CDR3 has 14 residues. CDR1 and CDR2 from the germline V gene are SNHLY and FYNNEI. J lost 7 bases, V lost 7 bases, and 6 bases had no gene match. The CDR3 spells CASNGQGAGQPQHF. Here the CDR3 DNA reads TGTGCCAGCAACGGACAGGGGGCAGGACAGCCCCAGCATTTT.

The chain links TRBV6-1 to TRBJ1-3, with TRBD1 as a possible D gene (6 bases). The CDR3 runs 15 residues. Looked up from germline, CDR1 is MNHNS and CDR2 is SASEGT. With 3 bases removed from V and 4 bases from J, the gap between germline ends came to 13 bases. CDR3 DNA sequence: TGTGCCAGCAGTGATCGGTCAGGGGTAGGAAACACCATATATTTT. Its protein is CASSDRSGVGNTIYF.

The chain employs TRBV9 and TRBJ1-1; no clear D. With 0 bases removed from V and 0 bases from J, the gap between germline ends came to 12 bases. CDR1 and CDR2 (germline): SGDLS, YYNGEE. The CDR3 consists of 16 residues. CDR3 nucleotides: TGTGCCAGCAGCGTAGCCCCCTCCTCTATGAACACTGAAGCTTTCTTT. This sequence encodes CASSVAPSSMNTEAFF.

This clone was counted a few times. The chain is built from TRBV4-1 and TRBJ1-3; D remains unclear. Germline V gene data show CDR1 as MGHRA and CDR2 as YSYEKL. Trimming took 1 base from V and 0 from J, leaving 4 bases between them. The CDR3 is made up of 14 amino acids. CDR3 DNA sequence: TGCGCCAGCAGCCAAGTAGTCTCTGGAAACACCATATATTTT. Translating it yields CASSQVVSGNTIYF.

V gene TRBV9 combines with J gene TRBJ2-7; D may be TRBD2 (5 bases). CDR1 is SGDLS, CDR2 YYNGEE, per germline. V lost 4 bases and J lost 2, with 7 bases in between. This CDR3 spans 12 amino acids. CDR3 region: CASSTGAYEQYF. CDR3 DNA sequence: TGTGCCAGCAGCACCGGGGCCTACGAGCAGTACTTC. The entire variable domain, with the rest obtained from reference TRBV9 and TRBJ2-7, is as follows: DSGVTQTPKHLITATGQRVTLRCSPRSGDLSVYWYQQSLDQGLQFLIQYYNGEERAKGNILERFSAQQFPDLHSELNLSSLELGDSALYFCASSTGAYEQYFGPGTRLTVT.

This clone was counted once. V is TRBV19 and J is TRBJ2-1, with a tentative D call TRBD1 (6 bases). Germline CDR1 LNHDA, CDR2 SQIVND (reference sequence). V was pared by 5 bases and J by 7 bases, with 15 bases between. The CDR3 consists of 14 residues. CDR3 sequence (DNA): TGTGCCAGTAGTCCCAGGGGTGAGGGGAATGAGCAGTTCTTC. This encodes CASSPRGEGNEQFF.

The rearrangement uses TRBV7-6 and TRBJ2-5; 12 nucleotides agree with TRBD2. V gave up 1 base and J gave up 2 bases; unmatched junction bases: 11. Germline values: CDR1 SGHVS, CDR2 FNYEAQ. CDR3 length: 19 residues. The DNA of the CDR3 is TGTGCCAGCAGCTTAGGCGGACTAGCGGGGACAACCTCTCAAGAGACCCAGTACTTC. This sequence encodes CASSLGGLAGTTSQETQYF.

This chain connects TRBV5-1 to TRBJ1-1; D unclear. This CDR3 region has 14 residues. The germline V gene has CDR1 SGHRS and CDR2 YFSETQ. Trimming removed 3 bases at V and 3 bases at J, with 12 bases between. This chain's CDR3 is CASSSQNRDTEAFF. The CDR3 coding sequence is TGCGCCAGCAGCTCGCAAAATCGGGACACTGAAGCTTTCTTT.

CDR3 sequence: CASSLGSGLSYEQYF. In DNA, the CDR3 is TGTGCCAGCAGTTTAGGGTCAGGGCTCTCCTACGAGCAGTACTTC. This sequence joins TRBV27 and TRBJ2-7; D perhaps matches TRBD1 (5 bases). Trimming pared 2 bases from V and 0 bases from J, leaving 11 bases between. This CDR3 comprises 15 residues. CDR1 is MNHEY and CDR2 is SMNVEV in the germline V gene (reference sequence).

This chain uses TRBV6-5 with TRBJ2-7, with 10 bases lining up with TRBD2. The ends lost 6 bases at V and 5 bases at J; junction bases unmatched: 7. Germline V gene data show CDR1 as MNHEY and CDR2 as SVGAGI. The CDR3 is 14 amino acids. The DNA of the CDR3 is TGTGCCAGCAGGGAGGGACTAGCGTTGCACGAGCAGTACTTC. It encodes CASREGLALHEQYF.

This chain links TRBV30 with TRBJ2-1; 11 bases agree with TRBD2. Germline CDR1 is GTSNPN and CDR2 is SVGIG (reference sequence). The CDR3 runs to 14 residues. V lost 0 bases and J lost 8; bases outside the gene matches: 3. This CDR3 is CAWSVLAGVDEQFF. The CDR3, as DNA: TGTGCCTGGAGTGTACTAGCGGGAGTGGATGAGCAGTTCTTC. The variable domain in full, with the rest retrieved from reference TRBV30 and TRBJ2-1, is SQTIHQWPATLVQPVGSPLSLECTVEGTSNPNLYWYRQAAGRGLQLLFYSVGIGQISSEVPQNLSASRPQDRQFILSSKKLLLSDSGFYLCAWSVLAGVDEQFFGPGTRLTVL.

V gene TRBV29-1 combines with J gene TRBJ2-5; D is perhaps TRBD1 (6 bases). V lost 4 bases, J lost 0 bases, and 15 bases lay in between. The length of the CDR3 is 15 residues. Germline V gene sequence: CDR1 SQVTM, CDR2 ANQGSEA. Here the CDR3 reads CSVVGQGRNQETQYF. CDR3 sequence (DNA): TGCAGCGTTGTGGGTCAGGGGCGTAACCAAGAGACCCAGTACTTC.